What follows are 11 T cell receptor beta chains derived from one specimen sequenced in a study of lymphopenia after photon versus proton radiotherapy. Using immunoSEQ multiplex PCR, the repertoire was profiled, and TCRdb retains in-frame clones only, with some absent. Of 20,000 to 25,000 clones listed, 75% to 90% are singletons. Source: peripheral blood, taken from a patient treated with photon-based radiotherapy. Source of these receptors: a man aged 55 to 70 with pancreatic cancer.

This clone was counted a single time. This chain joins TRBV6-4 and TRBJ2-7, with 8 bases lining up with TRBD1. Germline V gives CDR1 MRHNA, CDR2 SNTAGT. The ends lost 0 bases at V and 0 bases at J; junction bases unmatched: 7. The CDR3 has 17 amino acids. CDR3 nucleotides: TGTGCCAGCAGTGACTCGAGTCCGGGACAGGTCTCCTACGAGCAGTACTTC. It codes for CASSDSSPGQVSYEQYF.

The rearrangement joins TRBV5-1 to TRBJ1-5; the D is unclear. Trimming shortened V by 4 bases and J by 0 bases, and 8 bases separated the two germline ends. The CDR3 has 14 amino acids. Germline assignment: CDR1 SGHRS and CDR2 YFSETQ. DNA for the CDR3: TGCGCCAGCAGCGCCAGAGCTAGCAATCAGCCCCAGCATTTT. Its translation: CASSARASNQPQHF.

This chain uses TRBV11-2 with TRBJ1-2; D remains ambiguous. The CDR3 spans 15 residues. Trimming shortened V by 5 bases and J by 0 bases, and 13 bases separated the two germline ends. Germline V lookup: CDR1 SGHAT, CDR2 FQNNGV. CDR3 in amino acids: CASSSSRTANYGYTF. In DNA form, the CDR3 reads TGTGCCAGCAGCAGTTCGCGCACAGCTAACTATGGCTACACCTTC.

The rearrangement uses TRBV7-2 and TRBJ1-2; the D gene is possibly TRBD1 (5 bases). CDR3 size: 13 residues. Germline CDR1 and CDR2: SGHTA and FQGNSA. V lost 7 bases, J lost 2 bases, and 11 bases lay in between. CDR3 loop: CASTGGGNYGYTF. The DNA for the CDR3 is TGTGCCAGCACCGGCGGGGGGAACTATGGCTACACCTTC.

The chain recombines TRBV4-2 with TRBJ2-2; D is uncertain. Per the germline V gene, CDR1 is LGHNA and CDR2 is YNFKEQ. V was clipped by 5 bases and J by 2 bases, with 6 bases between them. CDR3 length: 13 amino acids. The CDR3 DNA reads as TGTGCCAGCAGCGATCACAACACCGGGGAGCTGTTTTTT. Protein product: CASSDHNTGELFF.

The CDR3 coding sequence is TGTGCCAGTAGTATCCACCGAGGTGGCCAAGAGACCCAGTACTTC. Its translation is CASSIHRGGQETQYF. The V call is TRBV19, the J call TRBJ2-5; no reliable D call. In germline, CDR1 is LNHDA, CDR2 SQIVND (reference sequence). The CDR3 is 15 residues long. V was trimmed by 3 bases and J by 1 base, leaving 12 bases between them.

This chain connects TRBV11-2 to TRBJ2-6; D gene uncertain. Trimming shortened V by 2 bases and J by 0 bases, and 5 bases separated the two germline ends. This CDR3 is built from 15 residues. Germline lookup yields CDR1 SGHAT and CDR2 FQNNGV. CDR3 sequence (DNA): TGTGCCAGCAGCTTACAGGACTCTGGGGCCAACGTCCTGACTTTC. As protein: CASSLQDSGANVLTF.

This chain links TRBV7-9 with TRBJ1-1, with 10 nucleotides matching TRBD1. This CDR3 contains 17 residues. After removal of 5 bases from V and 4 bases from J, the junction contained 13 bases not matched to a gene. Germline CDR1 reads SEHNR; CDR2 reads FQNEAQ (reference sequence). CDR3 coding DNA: TGTGCCAGCAGCCTAGAGAAAGGGACAGGGGTGGGCACTGAAGCTTTCTTT. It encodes CASSLEKGTGVGTEAFF.

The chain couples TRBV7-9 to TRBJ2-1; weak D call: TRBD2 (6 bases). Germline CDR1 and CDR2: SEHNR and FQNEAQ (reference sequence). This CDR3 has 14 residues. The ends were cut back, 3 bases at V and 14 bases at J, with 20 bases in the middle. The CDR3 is CASSFQWRGSQEFF. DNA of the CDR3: TGTGCCAGCAGCTTCCAATGGAGGGGTTCTCAAGAGTTCTTC.

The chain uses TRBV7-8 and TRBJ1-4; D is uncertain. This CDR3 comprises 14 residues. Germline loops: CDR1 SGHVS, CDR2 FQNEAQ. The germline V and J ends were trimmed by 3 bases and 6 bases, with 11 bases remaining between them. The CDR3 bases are TGTGCCAGCAGCTTTAGGAGGGTGGATGAAAAACTGTTTTTT. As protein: CASSFRRVDEKLFF.

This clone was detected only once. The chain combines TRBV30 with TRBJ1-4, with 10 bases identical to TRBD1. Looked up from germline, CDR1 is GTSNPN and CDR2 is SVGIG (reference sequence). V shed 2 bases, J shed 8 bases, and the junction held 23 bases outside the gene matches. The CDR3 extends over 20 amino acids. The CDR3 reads CAWSSPEDRGRLRGLEKLFF. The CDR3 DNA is TGTGCCTGGAGTAGCCCCGAAGACAGGGGGCGTCTAAGGGGATTAGAAAAACTGTTTTTT.